These 29 T cell receptor beta chains share one sample of origin, sequenced in a study of T cell responses to AZD1222 COVID-19 vaccine. Sequencing was performed with immunoSEQ multiplex PCR; in TCRdb, only in-frame clones are kept and a portion is missing. The table has approximately 150,000 clones, over 75% seen once. The sequences come from peripheral blood, collected 28 days after the second dose of the MenACWY control vaccine. The receptors stem from an adult who received the MenACWY meningococcal vaccine as a control.

This clone was detected once. This chain joins TRBV5-5 and TRBJ1-5; D remains unclear. In germline, CDR1 is SGHKS, CDR2 YYEKEE (reference sequence). The V end lost 1 base, the J end lost 7 bases, and 9 bases lay between the germline ends. CDR3 length: 13 amino acids. The CDR3 DNA reads TGTGCCAGCAGCTTGCGTCCGGGGCAGCCCCAGCATTTT. This gives the protein CASSLRPGQPQHF.

The chain uses TRBV5-8 and TRBJ1-5; D is uncertain. Germline V CDR1 and CDR2: SGHTS, YDEGEE. CDR3 length: 15 residues. Trimming removed 0 bases from V and 5 bases from J, with 12 bases in between. The CDR3 spells CASSLGRMLDQPQHF. The CDR3 region has the DNA TGTGCCAGCAGCTTGGGCCGCATGCTCGATCAGCCCCAGCATTTT.

V is TRBV11-3 and J is TRBJ2-1; maybe TRBD2 (6 bases). Trimming removed 3 bases at V and 5 bases at J, with 14 bases between. This CDR3 comprises 15 residues. Germline V lookup: CDR1 SGHNT, CDR2 YENEEA. The CDR3 region is CASSFYRGTDNEQFF. In DNA form, the CDR3 reads TGTGCCAGCAGCTTTTACAGAGGGACTGACAATGAGCAGTTCTTC.

The rearrangement uses TRBV7-9 and TRBJ1-3, with no clear D. Germline CDR1 and CDR2: SEHNR and FQNEAQ (reference sequence). The CDR3 covers 16 residues. V was cut by 5 bases and J by 0 bases, with 14 bases left in between. Here the CDR3 reads CASSPQRLFSGNTIYF. The CDR3 DNA reads TGTGCCAGCAGCCCCCAGCGTTTGTTCTCTGGAAACACCATATATTTT.

The chain joins TRBV9 to TRBJ1-2; 8 nucleotides line up with TRBD1. Per germline, CDR1 SGDLS and CDR2 YYNGEE. Trimming at V came to 3 bases and at J to 8 bases, leaving 3 bases not matched to a gene. The CDR3 is 12 amino acids. The CDR3 nucleotides read TGTGCCAGCAGCGCGACAGGGGACGGCTACACCTTC. Amino acid sequence: CASSATGDGYTF. The full variable domain, rest sourced from reference TRBV9 and TRBJ1-2, is DSGVTQTPKHLITATGQRVTLRCSPRSGDLSVYWYQQSLDQGLQFLIQYYNGEERAKGNILERFSAQQFPDLHSELNLSSLELGDSALYFCASSATGDGYTFGSGTRLTVV.

V usage is TRBV5-1 and J usage is TRBJ2-7, with D maybe TRBD1 (5 bases). V was trimmed by 0 bases and J by 2 bases, leaving 9 bases between them. CDR3 length: 14 amino acids. Germline loops: CDR1 SGHRS, CDR2 YFSETQ. CDR3 residues: CASSLAGHPYEQYF. Written as DNA, the CDR3 is TGCGCCAGCAGCTTGGCAGGGCACCCCTACGAGCAGTACTTC.

This chain joins TRBV7-9 and TRBJ2-3; 9 positions match TRBD2. Germline V lookup: CDR1 SEHNR, CDR2 FQNEAQ (reference sequence). The V and J ends lost 5 bases and 1 base, in that order; junction bases with no gene match: 7. The CDR3 contains 16 residues. The CDR3 region is CASSPLAGEGTDTQYF. The CDR3, as DNA: TGTGCCAGCAGCCCGTTAGCGGGAGAGGGCACAGATACGCAGTATTTT.

Only one count was recorded for this clone. The rearrangement joins TRBV11-2 to TRBJ2-5; 10 positions agree with TRBD1. V lost 1 base, J lost 5 bases, and 4 bases stayed unmatched. This CDR3 region has 15 residues. Per the germline V gene, CDR1 is SGHAT and CDR2 is FQNNGV. CDR3 bases: TGTGCCAGCAGCTTAGGGGGACAGGGGTGGGAGACCCAGTACTTC. Encoded protein: CASSLGGQGWETQYF. Variable domain in full (rest from reference TRBV11-2 and TRBJ2-5): EAGVAQSPRYKIIEKRQSVAFWCNPISGHATLYWYQQILGQGPKLLIQFQNNGVVDDSQLPKDRFSAERLKGVDSTLKIQPAKLEDSAVYLCASSLGGQGWETQYFGPGTRLLVL.

This clone was recorded only once. The chain has TRBV4-1 and TRBJ2-5; 9 bases agree with TRBD1. This CDR3 contains 15 residues. After removal of 8 bases from V and 4 bases from J, the junction contained 11 bases not matched to a gene. Looked up from germline, CDR1 is MGHRA and CDR2 is YSYEKL. CDR3 sequence (DNA): TGCGCCAGCGGGGGCGGGACAGGGTATGTAGAGACCCAGTACTTC. This translates into CASGGGTGYVETQYF.

This chain joins TRBV6-6 and TRBJ1-2; D call uncertain. Germline CDR1 and CDR2: MNHNY and SVGAGI (reference sequence). This CDR3 spans 14 amino acids. V was shortened by 0 bases and J by 2 bases, with 7 bases between the two germline ends. This CDR3 is CASSYSRTNYGYTF. The CDR3 region has the DNA TGTGCCAGCAGTTACTCACGTACCAACTATGGCTACACCTTC.

The chain uses TRBV7-2 and TRBJ1-2, with D possibly TRBD1 on 5 matching bases. The CDR3 extends over 14 amino acids. V lost 7 bases and J lost 4, with 16 bases in between. Germline loops: CDR1 SGHTA, CDR2 FQGNSA. The CDR3 sequence is CASKKTRGSYGYTF. The CDR3 region has the DNA TGTGCCAGCAAAAAGACAAGGGGCAGCTATGGCTACACCTTC.

The chain couples TRBV19 to TRBJ1-1; 8 bases align to TRBD1. The CDR3 spans 14 residues. Germline assignment: CDR1 LNHDA and CDR2 SQIVND (reference sequence). V shed 5 bases, J shed 1 base, and the junction held 3 bases outside the gene matches. The CDR3, as DNA: TGTGCCAGTAGTGAAGACAGGGGGAACACTGAAGCTTTCTTT. It yields the protein CASSEDRGNTEAFF.

The V gene is TRBV28, the J gene TRBJ2-7; 10 bases fit TRBD2. CDR1 and CDR2 (germline): MDHEN, SYDVKM. Unmatched junction bases numbered 9, after V lost 3 bases and J lost 7 bases. The CDR3 has 15 amino acids. CDR3 sequence (DNA): TGTGCCAGCAGTTTTCTAGCGGGAGCTTTGGGGGAGCAGTACTTC. Its protein product is CASSFLAGALGEQYF. Combining the CDR3 with reference TRBV28 and TRBJ2-7 gives the whole variable domain DVKVTQSSRYLVKRTGEKVFLECVQDMDHENMFWYRQDPGLGLRLIYFSYDVKMKEKGDIPEGYSVSREKKERFSLILESASTNQTSMYLCASSFLAGALGEQYFGPGTRLTVT.

The chain is built from TRBV9 and TRBJ2-7; D gene ambiguous. Germline V gene data show CDR1 as SGDLS and CDR2 as YYNGEE. This CDR3 has 15 amino acids. The germline V and J ends were trimmed by 0 bases and 0 bases, with 10 bases remaining between them. The CDR3 is CASSVASDFSYEQYF. The CDR3 DNA reads as TGTGCCAGCAGCGTAGCTTCCGATTTCTCCTACGAGCAGTACTTC.

This chain joins TRBV27 and TRBJ1-2, with TRBD1 matching over 7 bases. V was pared by 6 bases and J by 8 bases, with 12 bases of the junction left unmatched. Per germline, CDR1 MNHEY and CDR2 SMNVEV (reference sequence). The CDR3 spans 14 residues. The CDR3 is CASRSAGGAGGYTF. The CDR3 region has the DNA TGTGCCAGCAGGTCCGCAGGGGGTGCGGGCGGCTACACCTTC.

The chain joins TRBV18 to TRBJ1-2; D gene ambiguous. This CDR3 spans 16 amino acids. In germline, CDR1 is KGHSH, CDR2 LQKENI. V dropped 6 bases and J dropped 1 base, with 18 bases sitting between them. The CDR3 here is CASSTQRWGDNYGYTF. The CDR3 nucleotides read TGTGCCAGCTCCACCCAGCGGTGGGGTGATAACTATGGCTACACCTTC.

The genes are TRBV30 and TRBJ1-5; D gene ambiguous. The CDR3 contains 13 residues. Trimming took 0 bases from V and 4 from J, leaving 7 bases between them. Germline V lookup: CDR1 GTSNPN, CDR2 SVGIG (reference sequence). CDR3 DNA sequence: TGTGCCTGGAGTGTAAGGGAAAATCAGCCCCAGCATTTT. Protein: CAWSVRENQPQHF.

The rearrangement links TRBV7-2 to TRBJ1-2; TRBD1 matches 9 bases. Trimming cost V 5 bases and J 4 bases; bases outside gene matches: 11. Germline V gene lookup returns CDR1 SGHTA and CDR2 FQGNSA. The CDR3 consists of 16 residues. The CDR3 here is CASSTAGTGTFYGYTF. Here the CDR3 DNA reads TGTGCCAGCAGCACGGCCGGGACAGGGACCTTCTATGGCTACACCTTC.

The V gene is TRBV18, the J gene TRBJ2-7; D is possibly TRBD2 (7 bases). The CDR3 sequence is 16 residues long. V was shortened by 3 bases and J by 1 base, with 16 bases between the two germline ends. Germline V CDR1 and CDR2: KGHSH, LQKENI. For the CDR3, the DNA is TGTGCCAGCTCACCGGGGGCCAGCGGGGCTTCCTACGAGCAGTACTTC. Translating gives CASSPGASGASYEQYF.

V and J are TRBV3-1 (or the pseudogene TRBV3-2) and TRBJ1-6; 9 nucleotides align to TRBD1. Germline loops: CDR1 LGHDT, CDR2 YNNKEL (reference sequence). The CDR3 consists of 14 residues. V dropped 4 bases and J dropped 7; count of bases not matched to a gene: 2. The CDR3 is CASSLDRGNSPLHF. DNA of the CDR3: TGTGCCAGCAGCCTGGACAGGGGAAATTCACCCCTCCACTTT.

The chain carries TRBV28 and TRBJ1-1; D is unclear. CDR3 length: 15 residues. The V gene's germline CDR1 is MDHEN and CDR2 SYDVKM. V lost 1 base and J 1 base, leaving 10 bases between the germline ends. The DNA of the CDR3 is TGTGCCAGCAGTTTATCATCAGGAGAGAACACTGAAGCTTTCTTT. The encoded protein is CASSLSSGENTEAFF.

The CDR3 reads CASSLFRHNEQFF. The CDR3 region has the DNA TGTGCCAGCAGCTTATTTCGCCACAATGAGCAGTTCTTC. V is TRBV7-3 and J is TRBJ2-1; D is undetermined. The germline V gene encodes CDR1 SGHTA and CDR2 FQGTGA. This CDR3 spans 13 amino acids. Trimming cost V 2 bases and J 5 bases, with 7 bases left between them.

This clone has only one observation. CDR3 protein: CASSQDGYYTDTQYF. The CDR3, as DNA: TGTGCCAGCAGCCAAGACGGGTATTACACAGATACGCAGTATTTT. The genes are TRBV14 and TRBJ2-3; D is unresolved. The CDR3 has 15 residues. Germline V gene data show CDR1 as SGHDN and CDR2 as FVKESK. Trimming removed 0 bases at V and 2 bases at J, with 9 bases between.

The chain is built from TRBV6-5 and TRBJ2-5, with D perhaps TRBD2 (5 bases). Trimming took 7 bases from V and 2 from J, leaving 11 bases between them. Looked up from germline, CDR1 is MNHEY and CDR2 is SVGAGI. The CDR3 runs 13 residues. The CDR3 DNA reads as TGTGCCAGCAAGATGCCGGGACAAGAGACCCAGTACTTC. This gives the protein CASKMPGQETQYF.

The CDR3 DNA is TGTGCCAGCAGTGTACGACAGGGGAATCAGCCCCAGCATTTT. Its protein is CASSVRQGNQPQHF. The J gene is TRBJ1-5, the V gene TRBV2; 8 bases agree with TRBD1. The length of the CDR3 is 14 residues. The ends lost 4 bases at V and 4 bases at J; junction bases unmatched: 3. In germline, CDR1 is SNHLY, CDR2 FYNNEI.

V and J are TRBV9 and TRBJ1-2; possibly TRBD1 for D (5 bases). In germline, CDR1 is SGDLS, CDR2 YYNGEE. The CDR3 contains 12 residues. V was pared by 3 bases and J by 7 bases, with 10 bases between. CDR3 nucleotide sequence: TGTGCCAGCAGCGGGGACCGCGCTGGCTACACCTTC. Protein: CASSGDRAGYTF.

The gene calls are TRBV7-2 and TRBJ1-4; 9 bases line up with TRBD1. CDR1 and CDR2 (germline): SGHTA, FQGNSA. The length of the CDR3 is 13 residues. J gave up 11 bases and V 5 bases, and 6 bases lay outside the gene matches. The CDR3 reads CASSPRTGEKLFF. CDR3 coding DNA: TGTGCCAGCAGCCCGAGGACAGGGGAGAAACTGTTTTTT.

The V call is TRBV28, the J call TRBJ2-7, with 9 bases lining up with TRBD2. Trimming at V came to 5 bases and at J to 3 bases, leaving 8 bases not matched to a gene. The CDR3 extends over 15 amino acids. Germline loops: CDR1 MDHEN, CDR2 SYDVKM. The CDR3 DNA sequence: TGTGCCAGCAGTCTAGCGGGGAGGGGTCACTACGAGCAGTACTTC. Amino acids: CASSLAGRGHYEQYF.

The gene calls are TRBV27 and TRBJ2-5; D may be TRBD2 (5 bases). V was shortened by 5 bases and J by 5 bases, with 15 bases between the two germline ends. The germline V gene encodes CDR1 MNHEY and CDR2 SMNVEV (reference sequence). The CDR3 totals 14 residues. The chain's CDR3 is CASSALGGLETQYF. DNA for the CDR3: TGTGCCAGCAGTGCCCTCGGAGGTCTGGAGACCCAGTACTTC.